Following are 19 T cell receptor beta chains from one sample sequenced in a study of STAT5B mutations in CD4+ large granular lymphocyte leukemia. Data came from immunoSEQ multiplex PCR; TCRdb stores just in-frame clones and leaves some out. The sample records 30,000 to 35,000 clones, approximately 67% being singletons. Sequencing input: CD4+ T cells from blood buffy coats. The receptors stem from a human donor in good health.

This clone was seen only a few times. CDR3 protein: CASSPGTGASYEQYF. In DNA form, the CDR3 reads TGTGCCAGCTCACCCGGGACAGGAGCCTCCTACGAGCAGTACTTC. V and J are TRBV18 and TRBJ2-7, with 8 bases that match TRBD1. CDR1 is KGHSH, CDR2 LQKENI, per germline. The trim removed 3 bases at V and 0 bases at J, leaving 4 bases unmatched. The CDR3 length is 15 residues.

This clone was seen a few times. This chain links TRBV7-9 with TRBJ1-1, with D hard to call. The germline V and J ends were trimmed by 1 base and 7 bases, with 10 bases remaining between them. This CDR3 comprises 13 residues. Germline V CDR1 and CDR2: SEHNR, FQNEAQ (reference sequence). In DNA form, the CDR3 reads TGTGCCAGCAGCTTAGGGGTGGCCAGTGAAGCTTTCTTT. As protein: CASSLGVASEAFF.

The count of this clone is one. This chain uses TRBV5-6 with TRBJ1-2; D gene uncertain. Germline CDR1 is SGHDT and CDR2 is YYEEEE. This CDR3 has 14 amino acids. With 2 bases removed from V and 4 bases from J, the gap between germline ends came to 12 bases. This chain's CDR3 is CASSFRREIYGYTF. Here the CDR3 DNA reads TGTGCCAGCAGCTTCCGAAGAGAGATCTATGGCTACACCTTC.

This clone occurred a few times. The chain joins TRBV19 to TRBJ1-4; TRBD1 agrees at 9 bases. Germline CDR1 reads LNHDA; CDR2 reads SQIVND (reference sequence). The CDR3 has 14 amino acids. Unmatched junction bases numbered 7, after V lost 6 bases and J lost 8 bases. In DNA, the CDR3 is TGTGCCAGTAGCCCGGGACAGGGTGGAGAAAAACTGTTTTTT. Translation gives CASSPGQGGEKLFF.

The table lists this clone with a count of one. For the CDR3, the DNA is TGCAGCGTTCCCGACGGTGGTGGTATGGATACGCAGTATTTT. Translated: CSVPDGGGMDTQYF. This chain connects TRBV29-1 to TRBJ2-3; unclear D gene. V lost 5 bases to trimming and J lost 6 bases, with 18 bases between them. This CDR3 has 14 amino acids. The germline CDR1 and CDR2 sequences are SQVTM and ANQGSEA.

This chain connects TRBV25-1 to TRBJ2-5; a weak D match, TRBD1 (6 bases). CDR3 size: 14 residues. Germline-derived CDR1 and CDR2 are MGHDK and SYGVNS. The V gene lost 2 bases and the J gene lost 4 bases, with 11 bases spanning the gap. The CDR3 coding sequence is TGTGCCAGCAGTGAAAATCTCAGGGGAGAGACCCAGTACTTC. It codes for CASSENLRGETQYF.

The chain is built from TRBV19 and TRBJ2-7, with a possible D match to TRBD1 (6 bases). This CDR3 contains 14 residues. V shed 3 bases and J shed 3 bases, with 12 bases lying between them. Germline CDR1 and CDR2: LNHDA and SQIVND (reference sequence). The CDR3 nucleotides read TGTGCCAGTAGTATGAGGGGGATAGGCTACGAGCAGTACTTC. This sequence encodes CASSMRGIGYEQYF.

CDR3 sequence (DNA): TGTGCCAGCAGTCCTGACGGAGTACGGGGCTACACCTTC. This gives the protein CASSPDGVRGYTF. V usage is TRBV6-6 and J usage is TRBJ1-2; D unresolved. Germline V gene sequence: CDR1 MNHNY, CDR2 SVGAGI (reference sequence). CDR3 length: 13 amino acids. V dropped 5 bases and J dropped 8 bases, with 15 bases sitting between them.

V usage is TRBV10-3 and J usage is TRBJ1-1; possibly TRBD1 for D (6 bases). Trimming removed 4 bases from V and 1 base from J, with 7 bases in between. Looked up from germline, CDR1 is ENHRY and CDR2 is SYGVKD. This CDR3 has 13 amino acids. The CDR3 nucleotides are TGTGCCATCAGTGCGGGACAGAACACTGAAGCTTTCTTT. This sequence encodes CAISAGQNTEAFF.

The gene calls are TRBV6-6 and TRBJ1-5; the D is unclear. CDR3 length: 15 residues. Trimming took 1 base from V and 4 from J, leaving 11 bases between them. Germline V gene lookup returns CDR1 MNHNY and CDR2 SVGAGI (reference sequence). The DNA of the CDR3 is TGTGCCAGCAGTTACTGTGGGTTGAAAAATCAGCCCCAGCATTTT. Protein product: CASSYCGLKNQPQHF.

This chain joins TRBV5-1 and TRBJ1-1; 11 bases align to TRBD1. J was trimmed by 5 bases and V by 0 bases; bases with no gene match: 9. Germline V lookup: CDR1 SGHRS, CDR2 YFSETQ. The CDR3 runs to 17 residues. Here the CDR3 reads CASSLDRPGQGGTEAFF. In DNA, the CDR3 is TGCGCCAGCAGCTTGGATCGGCCGGGACAGGGGGGGACTGAAGCTTTCTTT.

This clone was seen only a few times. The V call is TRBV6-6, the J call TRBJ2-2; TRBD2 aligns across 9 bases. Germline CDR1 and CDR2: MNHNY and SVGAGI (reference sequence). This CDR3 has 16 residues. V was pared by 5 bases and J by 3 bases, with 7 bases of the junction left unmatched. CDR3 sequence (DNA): TGTGCCAGCAGTCGAAAGAGCGGGGGGCACACCGGGGAGCTGTTTTTT. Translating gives CASSRKSGGHTGELFF.

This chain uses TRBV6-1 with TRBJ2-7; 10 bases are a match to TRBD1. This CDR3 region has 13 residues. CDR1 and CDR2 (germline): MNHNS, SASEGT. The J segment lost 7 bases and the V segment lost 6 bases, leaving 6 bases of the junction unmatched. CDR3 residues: CASSGTGVGEQYF. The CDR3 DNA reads TGTGCCAGCAGCGGGACAGGGGTTGGAGAGCAGTACTTC.

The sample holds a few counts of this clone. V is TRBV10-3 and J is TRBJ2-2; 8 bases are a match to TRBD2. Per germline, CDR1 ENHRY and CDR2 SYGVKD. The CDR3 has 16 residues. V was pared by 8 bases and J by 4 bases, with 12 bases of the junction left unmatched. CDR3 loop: CAIRRAGLDTTGELFF. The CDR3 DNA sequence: TGTGCCATCCGACGGGCGGGACTAGATACCACCGGGGAGCTGTTTTTT.

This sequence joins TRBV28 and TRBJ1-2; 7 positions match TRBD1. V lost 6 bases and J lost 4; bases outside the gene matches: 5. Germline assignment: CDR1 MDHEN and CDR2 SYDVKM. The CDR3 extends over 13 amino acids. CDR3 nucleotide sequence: TGTGCCAGCAGCCAAGACAGGGCCTATGGCTACACCTTC. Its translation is CASSQDRAYGYTF.

The CDR3 DNA sequence: TGTGCCAGTGCTGAGACTAGCGGATTCACAGATACGCAGTATTTT. Amino acid sequence: CASAETSGFTDTQYF. The rearrangement joins TRBV19 to TRBJ2-3; 9 bases fit TRBD2. There are 15 residues in the CDR3. The V gene's germline CDR1 is LNHDA and CDR2 SQIVND (reference sequence). The trim removed 8 bases at V and 2 bases at J, leaving 8 bases unmatched.

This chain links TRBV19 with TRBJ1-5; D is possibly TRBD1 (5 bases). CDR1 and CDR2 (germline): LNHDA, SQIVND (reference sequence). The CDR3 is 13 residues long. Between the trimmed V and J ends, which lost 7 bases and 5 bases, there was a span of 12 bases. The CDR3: CASTPQGDQPQHF. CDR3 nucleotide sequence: TGTGCCAGTACCCCCCAGGGTGATCAGCCCCAGCATTTT.

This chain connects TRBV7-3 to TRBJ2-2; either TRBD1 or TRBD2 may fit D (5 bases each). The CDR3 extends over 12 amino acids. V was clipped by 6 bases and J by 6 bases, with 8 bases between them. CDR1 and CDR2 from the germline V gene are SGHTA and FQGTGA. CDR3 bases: TGTGCCAGCAGTCGAGGGGCCGGGGAGCTGTTTTTT. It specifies CASSRGAGELFF.

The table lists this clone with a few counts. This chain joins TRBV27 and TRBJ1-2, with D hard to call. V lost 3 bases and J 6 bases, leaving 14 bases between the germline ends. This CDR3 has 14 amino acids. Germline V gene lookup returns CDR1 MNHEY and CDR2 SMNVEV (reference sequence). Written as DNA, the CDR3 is TGTGCCAGCAGTTTGAAGGGAATGGTAGATGGCTACACCTTC. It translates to CASSLKGMVDGYTF.